This entry is about one TCR beta chain. Its target is not known. The data were obtained in a study of radiotherapy plus CTLA-4 blockade in lung cancer. Study-level background: Disease control was achieved by around 30% of patients, and objective responses by 18%. Study-wide points: Response, reportedly, was best predicted by interferon-beta along with early blood T cell clone dynamics. Once radiotherapy plus ipilimumab had been given, TCR clones derived from tumor expanded in blood.

Focal radiation plus CTLA-4 blockade with ipilimumab was administered to patients who had chemo-refractory metastatic non-small-cell lung cancer. Assay: immunoSEQ multiplex PCR; the TCRdb copy retains only in-frame clones and omits some. The profile shows tens of thousands of clones, around 86% of them singletons. The CDR3 runs 14 residues. Trimming removed 5 bases from V and 2 bases from J, with 13 bases in between. Germline values: CDR1 MNHNY, CDR2 SVGAGI (reference sequence). Sequencing was performed on peripheral blood, taken from a patient treated with radiotherapy plus ipilimumab. The chain is built from TRBV6-6 and TRBJ2-7; maybe TRBD1 (6 bases). This TCR came from a human donor with non-small cell lung cancer who had stable disease on radiotherapy plus ipilimumab. The CDR3 DNA reads TGTGCCAGCAGTCCCAGGGGAATCGCCTACGAGCAGTACTTC. Protein: CASSPRGIAYEQYF.